Described below is a single T cell receptor (beta chain) sequence and its context. Trimming removed 0 bases from V and 6 bases from J, with 12 bases in between. Germline CDR1 SGHAT, CDR2 FQNNGV. This CDR3 has 14 residues. The sample originates from a study of control samples from healthy donors and cancer patients. Sequencing used immunoSEQ multiplex PCR; TCRdb keeps in-frame clones, though not all of them. Of some 130,000 clones in the sample, about 93% were seen once. This TCR was sampled from a man aged 45-65 years with head and neck cancer. Sequenced: PBMCs. The V and J genes are TRBV11-2 and TRBJ2-7, with no clear D. The CDR3 is CASSLERLGSEQYF. CDR3 nucleotide sequence: TGTGCCAGCAGCTTAGAAAGATTAGGCTCCGAGCAGTACTTC.